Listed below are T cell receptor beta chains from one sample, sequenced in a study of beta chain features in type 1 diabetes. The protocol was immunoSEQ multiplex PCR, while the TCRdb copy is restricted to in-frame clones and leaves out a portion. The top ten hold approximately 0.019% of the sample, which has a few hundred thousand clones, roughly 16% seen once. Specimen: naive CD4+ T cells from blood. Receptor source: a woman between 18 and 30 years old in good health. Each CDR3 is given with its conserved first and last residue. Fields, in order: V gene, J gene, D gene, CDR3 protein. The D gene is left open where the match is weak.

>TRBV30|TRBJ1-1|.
CAWSQVGRSGDTEAFF
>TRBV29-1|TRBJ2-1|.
CSVLPAGLANEQFF
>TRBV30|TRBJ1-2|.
CAWSTGSPGGYTF
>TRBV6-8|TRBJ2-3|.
CASSYPNLDTQYF
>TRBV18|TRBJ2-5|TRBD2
CASSPPGLAKETQYF
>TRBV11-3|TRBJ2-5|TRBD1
CASSIGQGKTQYF
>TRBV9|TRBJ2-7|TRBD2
CASSVEASGRFEQYF
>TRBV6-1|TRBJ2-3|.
CASSETTPTDTQYF
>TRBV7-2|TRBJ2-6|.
CASSPDPGANVLTF
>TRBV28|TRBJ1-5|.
CASSPLGGRSNQPQHF
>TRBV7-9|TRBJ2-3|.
CASSQMRTAVLSTDTQYF
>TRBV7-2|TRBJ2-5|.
CASSRQKNVQETQYF
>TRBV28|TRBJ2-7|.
CASKTSSYEQYF
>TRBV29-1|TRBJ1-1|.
CSVGGPSRGPENMNTEAFF
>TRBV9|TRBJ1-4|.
CASSPALGGEKLFF
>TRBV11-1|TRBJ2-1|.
CASSTYRAESSYNEQFF
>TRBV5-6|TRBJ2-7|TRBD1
CASSLRMDRDGYEQYF
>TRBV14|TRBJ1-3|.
CASSAGPSGNTIYF
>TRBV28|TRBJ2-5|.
CASSLGAGMQETQYF
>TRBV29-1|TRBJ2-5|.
CSVAFGGATLETQYF
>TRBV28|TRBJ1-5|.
CASQNSNQPQHF
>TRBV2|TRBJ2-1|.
CASSERYENEQFF
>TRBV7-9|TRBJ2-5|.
CASSLDRPGDRGETQYF
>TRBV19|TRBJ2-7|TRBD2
CASRHTLLVGLAGEQYF
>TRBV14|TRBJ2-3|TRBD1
CASSQRTGDSTDTQYF
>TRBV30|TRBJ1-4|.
CAWSAGTGTEKLFF
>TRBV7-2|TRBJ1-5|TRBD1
CASSLVEGAQPQHF
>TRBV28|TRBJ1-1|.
CASSLSRGEAFF
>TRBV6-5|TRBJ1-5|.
CASSPSGGSNQPQHF
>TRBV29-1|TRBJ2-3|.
CSALALGAGDTQYF
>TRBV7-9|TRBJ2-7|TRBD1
CASSFKRTGHREQYF
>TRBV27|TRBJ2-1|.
CASSVRENNEQFF
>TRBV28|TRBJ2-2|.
CANGGYTGELFF
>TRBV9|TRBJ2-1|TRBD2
CASSVAGTSGTPSPNEQFF
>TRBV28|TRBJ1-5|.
CASSSRKVSNQPQHF